This T cell receptor (beta chain) is drawn from a study of blood T cells in healthy people across ages. With respect to this clonotype: A junction boundary mismatches the germline segment, possibly from a read error.

A second roughly 6 to 12 cycle PCR used barcoded and J-beta primers. Tags on each cDNA molecule came from a template-switch adaptor with 12 random nucleotides. TCRdb reprocessed the 5' RACE reads via MiXCR and lists one record per CDR3 protein. This table has hundreds of thousands of distinct CDR3 sequences, around 62% appearing once. Each sample had at least 6 million PBMCs isolated. The V gene's germline CDR1 is SGHRS and CDR2 YFSETQ. The CDR3 has 14 residues. The genes are TRBV5-1 and TRBJ1-1; possibly TRBD1 for D (6 bases). Sequenced sample: blood. This clonotype originated in a man aged 25-45 years in good health. CDR3 in DNA: TGCGCCAGCAGCTCAGAAGGGTGGGACACTGGAGCTTTCTTT. The encoded protein is CASSSEGWDTGAFF.